These 6 T cell receptor beta chains came from one sample sequenced in a study of blood T cell repertoires in COVID-19. Repertoires were generated with immunoSEQ multiplex PCR, while TCRdb's copy carries only in-frame clones and drops some. This repertoire shows approximately 200,000 clones, roughly nine tenths found once; its top ten account for 2.1%. Sequencing used peripheral blood. The receptors stem from a man between 65 and 80 years old with active or convalescent COVID-19.

This sequence joins TRBV3-1 (or the pseudogene TRBV3-2) and TRBJ2-7; 9 bases agree with TRBD1. The CDR3 loop spans 16 amino acids. The V gene's germline CDR1 is LGHDT and CDR2 YNNKEL (reference sequence). V shed 2 bases, J shed 5 bases, and the junction held 10 bases outside the gene matches. CDR3 sequence reads: CASSQSGQGPIDEQYF. In DNA, the CDR3 is TGTGCCAGCAGCCAAAGCGGACAGGGGCCGATAGACGAGCAGTACTTC.

V usage is TRBV19 and J usage is TRBJ1-6; the match to TRBD1 covers 8 bases. Germline CDR1 LNHDA, CDR2 SQIVND (reference sequence). The CDR3 sequence is 17 residues long. Trimming cost V 2 bases and J 10 bases; bases outside gene matches: 13. In DNA, the CDR3 is TGTGCCAGTAGTATACGTTGGAGCGGAGGGACAGGCTCACCCCTCCACTTT. Translating gives CASSIRWSGGTGSPLHF. Full variable domain (outside the CDR3, taken from reference TRBV19 and TRBJ1-6): DGGITQSPKYLFRKEGQNVTLSCEQNLNHDAMYWYRQDPGQGLRLIYYSQIVNDFQKGDIAEGYSVSREKKESFPLTVTSAQKNPTAFYLCASSIRWSGGTGSPLHFGNGTRLTVT.

This rearrangement joins TRBV29-1 to TRBJ2-3; 8 bases line up with TRBD2. The length of the CDR3 is 17 residues. The germline CDR1 and CDR2 sequences are SQVTM and ANQGSEA. Trimming cost V 4 bases and J 3 bases; bases outside gene matches: 15. The CDR3 region is CSVVSGGRAGGTDTQYF. In DNA, the CDR3 is TGCAGCGTTGTGTCCGGGGGGCGGGCGGGAGGTACAGATACGCAGTATTTT.

V is TRBV5-5 and J is TRBJ1-2; tentative D call: TRBD1 (6 bases). This CDR3 is built from 13 residues. The V end lost 0 bases, the J end lost 4 bases, and 7 bases lay between the germline ends. CDR1 is SGHKS, CDR2 YYEKEE, per germline (reference sequence). Here the CDR3 reads CASSLVDSYGYTF. DNA of the CDR3: TGTGCCAGCAGCTTGGTGGACAGCTATGGCTACACCTTC.

The gene calls are TRBV4-3 and TRBJ2-7, with a tentative D call TRBD2 (5 bases). V was cut by 1 base and J by 0 bases, with 7 bases left in between. Looked up from germline, CDR1 is LGHNA and CDR2 is YSLEER. CDR3 length: 14 residues. For the CDR3, the DNA is TGCGCCAGCAGCCAAGGGAGGTCCTCCTACGAGCAGTACTTC. Protein: CASSQGRSSYEQYF.

The chain links TRBV18 to TRBJ2-3; 8 nucleotides align to TRBD1. The germline gives CDR1 KGHSH, CDR2 LQKENI. Germline trimming cut 3 bases from V and 2 bases from J; bases unmatched to any gene: 10. There are 17 residues in the CDR3. This chain's CDR3 is CASSPLPGTGNTDTQYF. The CDR3 DNA reads TGTGCCAGCTCACCTTTGCCCGGGACAGGCAACACAGATACGCAGTATTTT.